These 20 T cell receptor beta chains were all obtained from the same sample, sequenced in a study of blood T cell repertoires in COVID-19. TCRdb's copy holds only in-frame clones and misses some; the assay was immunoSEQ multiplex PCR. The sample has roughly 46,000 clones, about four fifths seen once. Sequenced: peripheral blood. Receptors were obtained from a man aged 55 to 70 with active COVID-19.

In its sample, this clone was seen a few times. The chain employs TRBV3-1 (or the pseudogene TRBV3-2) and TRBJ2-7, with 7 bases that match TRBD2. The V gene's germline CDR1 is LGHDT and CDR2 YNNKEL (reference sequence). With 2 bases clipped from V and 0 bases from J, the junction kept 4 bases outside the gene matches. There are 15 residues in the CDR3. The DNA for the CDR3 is TGTGCCAGCAGCCAACCTAGCGGAATCTCCTACGAGCAGTACTTC. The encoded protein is CASSQPSGISYEQYF.

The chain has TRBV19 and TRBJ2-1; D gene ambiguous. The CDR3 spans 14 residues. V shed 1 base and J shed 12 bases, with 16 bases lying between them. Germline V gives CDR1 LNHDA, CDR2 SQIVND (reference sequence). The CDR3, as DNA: TGTGCCAGTAGTATAGGCCTAGGTGTAGACGGGCAGTTCTTC. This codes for CASSIGLGVDGQFF.

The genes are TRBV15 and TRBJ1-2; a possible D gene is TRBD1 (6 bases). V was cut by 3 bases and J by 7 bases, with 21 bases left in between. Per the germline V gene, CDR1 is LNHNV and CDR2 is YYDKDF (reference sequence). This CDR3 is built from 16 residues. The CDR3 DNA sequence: TGTGCCACCAGCAGGGTGCCTACAGGGTTGCGGGTTGGCTACACCTTC. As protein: CATSRVPTGLRVGYTF.

CDR3 sequence reads: CASSNPGRNTGELFF. The CDR3 DNA reads as TGTGCCAGCAGCAATCCCGGGAGAAACACCGGGGAGCTGTTTTTT. The gene calls are TRBV4-2 and TRBJ2-2; perhaps TRBD2 as D (6 bases). In germline, CDR1 is LGHNA, CDR2 YNFKEQ. The ends were cut back, 5 bases at V and 2 bases at J, with 12 bases in the middle. The CDR3 covers 15 residues.

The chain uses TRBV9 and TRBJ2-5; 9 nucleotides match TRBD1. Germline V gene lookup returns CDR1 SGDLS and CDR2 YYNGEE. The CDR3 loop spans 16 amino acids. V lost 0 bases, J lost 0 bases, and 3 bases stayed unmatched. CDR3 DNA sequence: TGTGCCAGCAGCGTAGCTACAGGGGGCTACCAAGAGACCCAGTACTTC. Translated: CASSVATGGYQETQYF.

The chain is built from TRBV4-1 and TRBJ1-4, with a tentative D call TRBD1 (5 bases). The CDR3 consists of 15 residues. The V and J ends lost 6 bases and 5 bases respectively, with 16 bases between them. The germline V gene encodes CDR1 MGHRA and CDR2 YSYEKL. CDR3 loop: CASRPTGGTNEKLFF. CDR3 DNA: TGCGCCAGCAGACCCACAGGAGGGACCAATGAAAAACTGTTTTTT.

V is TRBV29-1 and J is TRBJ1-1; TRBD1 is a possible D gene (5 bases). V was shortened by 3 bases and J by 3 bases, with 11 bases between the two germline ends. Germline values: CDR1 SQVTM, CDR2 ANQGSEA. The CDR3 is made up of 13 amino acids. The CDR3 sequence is CSVDRGVDTEAFF. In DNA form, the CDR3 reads TGCAGCGTTGATAGGGGTGTTGACACTGAAGCTTTCTTT.

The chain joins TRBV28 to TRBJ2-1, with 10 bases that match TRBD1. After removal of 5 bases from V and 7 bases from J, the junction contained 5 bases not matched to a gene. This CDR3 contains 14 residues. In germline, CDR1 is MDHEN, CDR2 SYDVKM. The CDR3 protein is CASSQRQGANEQFF. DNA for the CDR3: TGTGCCAGCAGTCAACGACAGGGGGCGAATGAGCAGTTCTTC.

This chain's CDR3 is CARLGLAGAYEQYF. CDR3 nucleotides: TGTGCCAGACTTGGACTAGCGGGCGCCTACGAGCAGTACTTC. This rearrangement joins TRBV19 to TRBJ2-7; 11 bases are a match to TRBD2. This CDR3 has 14 amino acids. Germline V CDR1 and CDR2: LNHDA, SQIVND (reference sequence). Trimming cost V 9 bases and J 2 bases; bases outside gene matches: 6.

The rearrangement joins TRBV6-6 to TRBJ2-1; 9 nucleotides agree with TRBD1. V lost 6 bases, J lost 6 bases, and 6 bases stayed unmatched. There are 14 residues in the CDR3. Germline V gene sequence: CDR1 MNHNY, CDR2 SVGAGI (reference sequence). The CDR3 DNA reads TGTGCCAGCAGGGGGACAGGGTCTGGCAATGAGCAGTTCTTC. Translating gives CASRGTGSGNEQFF.

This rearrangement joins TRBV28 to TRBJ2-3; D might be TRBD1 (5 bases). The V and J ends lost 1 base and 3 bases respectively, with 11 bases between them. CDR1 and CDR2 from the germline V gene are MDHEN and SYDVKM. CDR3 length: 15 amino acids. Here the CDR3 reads CASSLLGGATDTQYF. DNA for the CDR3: TGTGCCAGCAGTTTATTGGGTGGGGCTACAGATACGCAGTATTTT.

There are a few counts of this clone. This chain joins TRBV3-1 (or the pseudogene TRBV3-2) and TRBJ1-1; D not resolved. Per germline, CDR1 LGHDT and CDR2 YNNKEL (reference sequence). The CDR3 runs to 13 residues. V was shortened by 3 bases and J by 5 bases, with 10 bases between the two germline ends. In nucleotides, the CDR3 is TGTGCCAGCAGCCAGCCGGGAGGAACTGAAGCTTTCTTT. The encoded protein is CASSQPGGTEAFF.

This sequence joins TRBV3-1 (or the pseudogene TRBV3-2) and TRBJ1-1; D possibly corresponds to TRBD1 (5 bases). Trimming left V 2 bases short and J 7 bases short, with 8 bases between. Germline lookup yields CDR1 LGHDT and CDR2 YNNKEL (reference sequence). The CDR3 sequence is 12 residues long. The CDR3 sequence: CASSQFGGEAFF. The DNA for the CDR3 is TGTGCCAGCAGCCAATTCGGGGGTGAAGCTTTCTTT.

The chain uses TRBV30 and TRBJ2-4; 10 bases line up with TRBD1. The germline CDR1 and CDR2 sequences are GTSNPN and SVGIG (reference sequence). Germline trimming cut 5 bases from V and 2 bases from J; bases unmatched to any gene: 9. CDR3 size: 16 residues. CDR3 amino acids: CAWVSGQGISKNIQYF. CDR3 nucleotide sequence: TGTGCCTGGGTTTCGGGACAGGGGATATCCAAAAACATTCAGTACTTC.

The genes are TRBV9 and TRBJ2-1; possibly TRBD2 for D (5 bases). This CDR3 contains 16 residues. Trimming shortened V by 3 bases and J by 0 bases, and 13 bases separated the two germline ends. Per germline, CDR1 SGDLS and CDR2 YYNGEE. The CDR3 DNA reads TGTGCCAGCAGCGGAGGACTTTCCAGCTCCTACAATGAGCAGTTCTTC. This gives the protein CASSGGLSSSYNEQFF.

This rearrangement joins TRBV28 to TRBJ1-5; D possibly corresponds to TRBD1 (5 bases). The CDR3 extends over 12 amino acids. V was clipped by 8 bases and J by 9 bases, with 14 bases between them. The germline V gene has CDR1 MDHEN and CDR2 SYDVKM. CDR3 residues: CASGLGRGPQHF. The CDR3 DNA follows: TGTGCCAGCGGCTTGGGGAGGGGGCCCCAGCATTTT. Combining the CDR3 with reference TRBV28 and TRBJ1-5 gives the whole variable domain DVKVTQSSRYLVKRTGEKVFLECVQDMDHENMFWYRQDPGLGLRLIYFSYDVKMKEKGDIPEGYSVSREKKERFSLILESASTNQTSMYLCASGLGRGPQHFGDGTRLSIL.

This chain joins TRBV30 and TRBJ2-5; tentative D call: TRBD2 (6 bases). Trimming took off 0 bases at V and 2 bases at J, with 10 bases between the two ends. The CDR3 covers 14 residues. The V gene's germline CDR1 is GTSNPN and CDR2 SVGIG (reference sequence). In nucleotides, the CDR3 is TGTGCCTGGAGTGTAATCGGGGGTCAAGAGACCCAGTACTTC. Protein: CAWSVIGGQETQYF.

CDR3 sequence reads: CASSPGTGGIIQYF. The DNA of the CDR3 is TGTGCCAGCAGCCCCGGGACAGGGGGCATCATTCAGTACTTC. This chain links TRBV28 with TRBJ2-4, with 12 nucleotides matching TRBD1. J lost 9 bases, V lost 6 bases, and 6 bases had no gene match. CDR3 length equals 14 residues. Germline loops: CDR1 MDHEN, CDR2 SYDVKM.

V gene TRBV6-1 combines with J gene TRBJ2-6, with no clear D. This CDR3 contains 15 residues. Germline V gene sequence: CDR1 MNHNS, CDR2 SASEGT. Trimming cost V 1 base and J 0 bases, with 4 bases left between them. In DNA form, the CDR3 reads TGTGCCAGCAGTGAAGGGAGCTCTGGGGCCAACGTCCTGACTTTC. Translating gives CASSEGSSGANVLTF.

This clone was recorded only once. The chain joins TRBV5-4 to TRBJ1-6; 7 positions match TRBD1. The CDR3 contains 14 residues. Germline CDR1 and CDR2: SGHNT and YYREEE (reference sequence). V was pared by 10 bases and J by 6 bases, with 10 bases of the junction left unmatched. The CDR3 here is CASQGFEGNSPLHF. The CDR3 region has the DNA TGTGCCTCACAGGGGTTCGAAGGTAATTCACCCCTCCACTTT.